Listed below are T cell receptor beta chains from one sample, sequenced in a study of shared clonotypes between healthy human individuals. The data were produced by immunoSEQ multiplex PCR, yet TCRdb's version contains in-frame clones alone and is incomplete. Of about 2.3 million clones detected, under 95% appear once; the ten largest clones hold 0.37%. Sequenced material: naive CD4+ T cells from PBMCs. These receptors originate from a man between 18 and 29 years old in good health. Some clones in this sample may be carry-over from other donors' samples. CDR3s include the opening cysteine and the closing phenylalanine or tryptophan. The order of the fields is clone size, J gene, V gene, D gene, CDR3 protein, CDR3 DNA. D genes are given only for firm matches. Size values are once, few and many counts, or a class for expanded clones, and some rows have none.

.,TRBJ1-5,TRBV4-1,TRBD1,CASSHDRGPTDNQPQHF,TGCGCCAGCAGCCATGACAGGGGCCCAACGGACAATCAGCCCCAGCATTTT
.,TRBJ2-1,TRBV4-2,TRBD2,CASSQVVAGGPYNEQFF,TGTGCCAGCAGCCAGGTAGTAGCGGGAGGGCCCTACAATGAGCAGTTCTTC
.,TRBJ2-3,TRBV7-2,TRBD2,CASSLSRTLAGGADTQYF,TGTGCCAGCAGCTTATCCCGGACCCTAGCGGGAGGGGCAGATACGCAGTATTTT
.,TRBJ2-7,TRBV9,.,CASSPGDRRDEQYF,TGTGCCAGCAGCCCCGGAGACAGGCGGGACGAGCAGTACTTC
.,TRBJ1-4,TRBV5-1,TRBD1,CASRRTGDQEKLFF,TGCGCCAGCAGACGTACAGGGGATCAAGAAAAACTGTTTTTT
.,TRBJ2-3,TRBV27,TRBD1,CASSRRQGDAADTQYF,TGTGCCAGCAGCCGACGACAGGGGGATGCAGCAGATACGCAGTATTTT
.,TRBJ2-3,TRBV23-1,.,CASSNTDTQYF,TGCGCCAGCAGCAACACAGATACGCAGTATTTT
.,TRBJ2-3,TRBV18,.,CASSPYPSGSTDTQYF,TGTGCCAGCTCCCCATACCCCTCGGGTTCCACAGATACGCAGTATTTT
once,TRBJ2-1,TRBV7-8,TRBD2,CASSQLAGADNEQFF,TGTGCCAGCAGCCAACTAGCGGGAGCGGACAATGAGCAGTTCTTC
.,TRBJ1-4,TRBV6-5,.,CASSYLRNEKLFF,TGTGCCAGCAGTTACCTCAGGAATGAAAAACTGTTTTTT
.,TRBJ2-1,TRBV11-3,TRBD2,CASSLGGRGTYNEQFF,TGTGCCAGCAGCTTAGGCGGGAGGGGGACCTACAATGAGCAGTTCTTC